The present T cell receptor beta chain was sequenced within a study of CD8 T cells in Susac syndrome (dated by TCRdb to between 2017 and 2020). Concerning the study at large: Whether CD8+ T cell activation and differentiation in Susac syndrome was antigen driven was tested using repertoire sequencing. The clonality of the CD8+ T cell repertoire was compared across about 12 healthy donors, 14 Susac syndrome patients and around 16 multiple sclerosis patients. Beyond this particular receptor, the publication reports: The TCR sequencing and HLA analysis was acknowledged to have included a relatively small number of individuals.

Peripheral blood CD8+ and CD4+ T cells from healthy donors, Susac syndrome patients and multiple sclerosis patients were profiled using high-throughput TCR beta sequencing. The multiple sclerosis controls were treatment-naive patients whose relapsing-remitting disease, either stable or active, fulfilled the revised McDonald criteria. Bulk CD8+ and CD4+ T cells were purified by magnetic negative isolation, while CD8+ TEMRA cells were enriched using FACS. Blood was drawn into EDTA tubes, processed within 24 hours, and PBMCs were isolated by density gradient centrifugation. PBMCs intended for TCR sequencing were frozen in liquid nitrogen and were later thawed in a 37 degrees C water bath. A purity of at least 90% was achieved for sorted or isolated CD4+, CD8+ and CD8+ TEMRA cells. Trimming takes 7 bases from V and 0 bases from J, and the germline ends sit 7 bases apart. CDR1 and CDR2 are read off the germline V gene as SQVTM and ANQGSEA. Counted from cysteine to phenylalanine, this CDR3 has 12 amino acids. Only the CDR3 part of the read is kept: 36 bases, read in frame from the first base.

RNA was extracted with the RNeasy kit and about 0.5 to 1 ug was reverse transcribed using random hexamers. TCR beta CDR3 regions were amplified with the immunoSEQ multiplex PCR assay covering 54 Vbeta and 13 Jbeta segments. PCR amplification bias was corrected by using a synthetic template baseline for primer optimization and computational correction. The original methods were these. Reads were annotated to V, D and J genes per IMGT and analyzed with immunoSEQ Analyzer, keeping only productive sequences. Clonality was computed as one minus Shannon entropy normalized by log2 of the number of productive unique sequences. For each patient and control, public and private clones were evaluated within the 100 most prevalent clones. Clones were defined as Susac-specific when absent from the healthy and MS cohorts, from approximately 970 published viral clones and from other ImmuneACCESS disease sequences. TCRdb reran the public reads through fastp at Q25 and MiXCR, keeping productive beta chains. Rows are combined by CDR3 protein, so each entry shows the most common genes and DNA. TCRdb's processing, not the authors', yielded these V and J calls. Within this sample are just over 150,000 distinct CDR3 sequences, with roughly 95% of them counted one time only. In total, the top ten clones hold 0.15% of the sample.

Notes on this clonotype: Which antigen it targets is not known. Qualities for individual bases were not recorded, and no much larger clone is one base off.

Input material: CD8+ T cells from PBMCs. The V and J segments used are TRBV29-1 and TRBJ2-1, with the D segment identity uncertain. The source of this sequence is a human donor with multiple sclerosis. The sequenced DNA: TGCAGCGCTAGGGTCTCCTACAATGAGCAGTTCTTC. Translated, it gives CSARVSYNEQFF.